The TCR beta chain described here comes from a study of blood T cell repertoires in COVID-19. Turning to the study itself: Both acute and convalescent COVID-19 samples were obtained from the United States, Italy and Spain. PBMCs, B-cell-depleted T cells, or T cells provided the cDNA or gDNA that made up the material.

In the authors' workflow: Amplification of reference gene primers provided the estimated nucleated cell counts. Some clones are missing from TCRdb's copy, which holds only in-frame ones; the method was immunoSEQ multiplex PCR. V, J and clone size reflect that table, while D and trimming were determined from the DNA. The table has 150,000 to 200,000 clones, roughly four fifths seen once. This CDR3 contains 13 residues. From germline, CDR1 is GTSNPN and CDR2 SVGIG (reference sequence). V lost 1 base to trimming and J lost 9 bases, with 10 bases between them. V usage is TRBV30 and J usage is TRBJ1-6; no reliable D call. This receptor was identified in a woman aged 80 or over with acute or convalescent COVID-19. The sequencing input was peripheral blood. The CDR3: CAWSGKRFSPLHF. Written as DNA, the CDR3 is TGTGCCTGGAGTGGTAAGCGGTTTTCACCCCTCCACTTT.